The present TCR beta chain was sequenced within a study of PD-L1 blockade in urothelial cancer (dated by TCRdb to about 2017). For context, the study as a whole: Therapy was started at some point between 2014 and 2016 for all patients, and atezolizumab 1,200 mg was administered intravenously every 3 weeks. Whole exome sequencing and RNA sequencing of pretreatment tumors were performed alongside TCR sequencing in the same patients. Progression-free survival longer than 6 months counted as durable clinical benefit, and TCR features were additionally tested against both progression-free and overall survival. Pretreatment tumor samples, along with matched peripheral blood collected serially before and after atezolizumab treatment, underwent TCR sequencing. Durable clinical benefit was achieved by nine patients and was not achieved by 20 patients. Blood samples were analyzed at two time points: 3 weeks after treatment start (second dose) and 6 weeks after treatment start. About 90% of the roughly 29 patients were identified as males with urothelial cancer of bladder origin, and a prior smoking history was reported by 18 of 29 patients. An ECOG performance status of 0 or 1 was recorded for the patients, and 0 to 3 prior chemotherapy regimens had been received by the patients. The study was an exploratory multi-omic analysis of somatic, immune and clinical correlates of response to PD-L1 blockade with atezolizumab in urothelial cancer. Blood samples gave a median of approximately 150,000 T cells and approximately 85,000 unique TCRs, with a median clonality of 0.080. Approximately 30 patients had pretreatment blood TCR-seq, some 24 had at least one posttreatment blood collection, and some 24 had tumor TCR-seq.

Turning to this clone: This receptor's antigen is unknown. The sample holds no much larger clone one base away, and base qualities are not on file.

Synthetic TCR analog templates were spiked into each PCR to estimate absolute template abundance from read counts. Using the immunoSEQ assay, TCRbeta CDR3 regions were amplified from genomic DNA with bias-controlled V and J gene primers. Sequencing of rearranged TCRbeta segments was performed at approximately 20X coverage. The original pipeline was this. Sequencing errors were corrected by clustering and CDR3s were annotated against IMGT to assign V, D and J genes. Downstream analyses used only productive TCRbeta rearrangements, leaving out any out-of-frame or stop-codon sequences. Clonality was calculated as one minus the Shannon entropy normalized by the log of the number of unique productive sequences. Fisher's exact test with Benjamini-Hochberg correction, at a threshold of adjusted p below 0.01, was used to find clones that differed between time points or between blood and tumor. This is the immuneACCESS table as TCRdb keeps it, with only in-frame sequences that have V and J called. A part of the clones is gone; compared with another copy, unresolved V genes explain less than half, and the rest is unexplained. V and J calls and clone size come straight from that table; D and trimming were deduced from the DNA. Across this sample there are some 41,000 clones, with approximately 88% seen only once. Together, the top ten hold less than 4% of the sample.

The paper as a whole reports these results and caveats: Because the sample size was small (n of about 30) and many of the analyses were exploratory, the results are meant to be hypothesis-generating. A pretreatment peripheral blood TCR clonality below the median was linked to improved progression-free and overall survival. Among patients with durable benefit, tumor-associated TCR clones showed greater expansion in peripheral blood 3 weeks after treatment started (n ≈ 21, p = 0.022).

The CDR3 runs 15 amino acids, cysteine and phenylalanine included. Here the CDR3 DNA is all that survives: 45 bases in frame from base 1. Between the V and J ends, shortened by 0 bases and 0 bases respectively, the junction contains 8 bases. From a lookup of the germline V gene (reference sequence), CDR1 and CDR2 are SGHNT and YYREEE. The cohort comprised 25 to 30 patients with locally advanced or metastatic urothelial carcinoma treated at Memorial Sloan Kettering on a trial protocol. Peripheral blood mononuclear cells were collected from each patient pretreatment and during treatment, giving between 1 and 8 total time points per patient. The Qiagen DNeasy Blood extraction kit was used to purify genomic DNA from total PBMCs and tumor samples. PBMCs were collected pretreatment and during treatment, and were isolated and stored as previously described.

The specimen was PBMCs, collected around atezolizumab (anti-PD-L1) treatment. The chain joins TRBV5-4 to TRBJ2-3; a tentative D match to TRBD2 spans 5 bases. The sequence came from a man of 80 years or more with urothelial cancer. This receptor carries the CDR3 CASSLAGISTDTQYF. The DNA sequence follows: TGTGCCAGCAGCTTGGCCGGGATAAGCACAGATACGCAGTATTTT.